These 6 T cell receptor beta chains were sequenced from one sample in a study of blood T cell repertoires in COVID-19. Clones were sequenced by immunoSEQ multiplex PCR, and TCRdb holds only the in-frame ones, with some missing. Of about 220,000 clones listed, about 82% are singletons. Sample: peripheral blood. The source of these receptors is a woman between 65 and 79 years old with COVID-19, enrolled during active disease.

This clone was seen a single time. V is TRBV25-1 and J is TRBJ2-6, with 8 nucleotides matching TRBD2. With V trimmed by 4 bases and J by 2 bases, 1 base remained unmatched. The CDR3 contains 15 residues. The germline gives CDR1 MGHDK, CDR2 SYGVNS. CDR3 region: CASSVSGAGANVLTF. CDR3 sequence (DNA): TGTGCCAGCAGTGTTAGCGGGGCTGGGGCCAACGTCCTGACTTTC.

The V gene is TRBV28, the J gene TRBJ1-6; TRBD1 matches at 8 bases. CDR3 length equals 14 residues. Trimming cost V 3 bases and J 7 bases; bases outside gene matches: 2. CDR1 MDHEN and CDR2 SYDVKM come from the germline V gene. Written as DNA, the CDR3 is TGTGCCAGCAGTTTGACAGGGGACAATTCACCCCTCCACTTT. Its protein product is CASSLTGDNSPLHF.

A few counts support this clone. The rearrangement joins TRBV18 to TRBJ1-5; TRBD1 might be the D (6 bases). V lost 3 bases and J 4 bases, leaving 13 bases between the germline ends. Germline-derived CDR1 and CDR2 are KGHSH and LQKENI. The CDR3 extends over 15 amino acids. Written as DNA, the CDR3 is TGTGCCAGCTCACCGGCAGGGGCATCGAATCAGCCCCAGCATTTT. Translated: CASSPAGASNQPQHF.

The CDR3 DNA follows: TGTGCCAGCAGCCAAGATCAGATGGGCTTTGGGGCCAACGTCCTGACTTTC. This encodes CASSQDQMGFGANVLTF. The chain carries TRBV4-2 and TRBJ2-6; no definite D call. The CDR3 contains 17 residues. Germline assignment: CDR1 LGHNA and CDR2 YNFKEQ. V lost 0 bases and J lost 3, with 12 bases in between.

This clone was found once. The rearrangement links TRBV6-5 to TRBJ2-7, with 12 bases lining up with TRBD2. The CDR3 loop spans 15 amino acids. CDR1 and CDR2 (germline): MNHEY, SVGAGI. The V and J ends lost 2 bases and 6 bases, in that order; junction bases with no gene match: 5. As DNA, the CDR3 is TGTGCCAGCAGTTACACGACTAGCGGGAGAGGCGAGCAGTACTTC. This codes for CASSYTTSGRGEQYF.

CDR3: CAISEPRSPHEAFF. The CDR3 nucleotides read TGTGCCATCAGTGAGCCGAGGTCGCCCCATGAAGCTTTCTTT. This chain links TRBV10-3 with TRBJ1-1; D uncertain. The CDR3 is 14 amino acids. Per germline, CDR1 ENHRY and CDR2 SYGVKD. Trimming cost V 2 bases and J 7 bases, with 14 bases left between them.